The entry below gives a single TCR beta chain sequence along with its context. Its antigen specificity is not known. No base qualities exist here, and no much larger clone lies one base off it. These data belong to a study of blood T cells in healthy people across ages (dated by TCRdb to between 2014 and 2017). Regarding the study in general: Template switching captured roughly one uniquely barcoded TCR beta cDNA molecule per two T cells in model experiments. Donors of different ages were randomly distributed across sequencing lanes to avoid experimental bias. For two donors (one aged 18 to 30 and one aged 80 or older), the study analyzed two additional independent replicas of 1 million unique cDNA reads from the same blood draw. Using deep sequencing normalized with unique cDNA molecular identifiers, the study measured how TCR beta repertoire diversity changes with age. The donors were divided into four age groups: young (average about 15 years), middle-aged (almost 40), aged (about 60) and long-lived (about 80).

Paper-wide results and their limitations: Estimates of total diversity based on one million sequenced T cells were considered lower bounds and underestimates. Compared with the aged group, the long-lived group had more naive CD4+ T cells, fewer expanded clones and increased TCR diversity, suggesting age selection. Because profiling used bulk unsorted PBMCs, naive and antigen-experienced compartments could not be compared conclusively. Because donor CMV infection status was unknown, age-related changes in expanded clonotypes were potentially confounded. Observed TCR beta diversity per million T cells fell roughly linearly with age, and a significant reduction was already apparent by age about 36. There was a strong correlation between observed TCR beta diversity and the percentage of naive T cells measured by flow cytometry.

Systemically healthy Caucasian individuals from Russia, 35 to 40 in total and aged about 6 to 100 years, were included as donors. Each donor gave 8 to 10 milliliters of peripheral blood, drawn into EDTA-treated Vacutainer tubes. PBMCs were isolated by Ficoll-Paque density-gradient centrifugation, with at least 6 million obtained per sample. Trizol reagent was used to extract total RNA from the PBMCs, yielding at least 6 micrograms per sample. For every donor, flow cytometry on a PBMC aliquot measured the percentage of naive CD45RAhigh/CD27high T cells. The library was obtained by 5' RACE. Sequenced on an Illumina HiSeq 2500. A second roughly 7 to 12 cycle PCR used a sample-barcoded 5' primer and a J-beta primer mix. A unique molecular identifier was introduced onto each TCR beta cDNA molecule by a template-switch 5' adaptor carrying 12 random nucleotides. At least 2.5 million CDR3-containing paired-end reads were obtained from each sample. First-strand cDNA was synthesized from all RNA with the Mint cDNA synthesis kit, primed by a TRBC-specific oligonucleotide. Following uracil-DNA glycosylase treatment, all cDNA underwent a first 18-cycle PCR with the universal primers M1SS and BC2_uni_R. Concerning the study's data processing: Each sample was normalized by randomly selecting 1 million high-quality reads, each carrying a distinct molecular identifier. Instead of being binned into consensus sequences, reads with shared molecular identifiers were discarded. CDR3 identification, clonotype clustering and error correction used MiTCR with a Q25 quality threshold and the strictest error-elimination algorithm. A nonparametric unseen species model with Euler transformation was used to estimate lower-bound total TCR beta diversity. TCRdb trimmed public reads at Q25 via fastp, called clones via MiXCR and kept in-frame beta chains. Every CDR3 protein is listed once, alongside the most common genes and DNA of its rows. TCRdb's processing, not the authors' own work, is the source of the V and J calls. The sample profile shows 540,000 or so distinct CDR3 sequences; 25% to 30% of them were found once. The ten largest clones add up to about 18% of the sample.

V trim: 1 base; J trim: 1 base; unmatched bases: 5. The CDR3 numbers 16 residues from cysteine through phenylalanine. Left in the record is the CDR3 DNA by itself, 48 bases read in frame from the first base. CDR1 SGHTA and CDR2 FQGNSA were looked up in the germline V gene. The receptor was isolated from a woman aged 70-85 years in good health. The rearrangement joined TRBV7-2 to TRBJ1-1, with 8 middle bases fitting TRBD1. Sample: blood. The CDR3 reads as follows: CASSLGRGLGNTEAFF. The bases read TGTGCCAGCAGCTTAGGCAGGGGGCTGGGGAACACTGAAGCTTTCTTT.